What follows are 5 T cell receptor beta chains derived from one specimen sequenced in a study of cytomegalovirus exposure and HLA in healthy donors. A multiplex PCR was run with 60 Vbeta primers and 13 Jbeta primers. Assay: immunoSEQ multiplex PCR; the TCRdb copy retains only in-frame clones and omits some. In the table there are 95,000 to 130,000 clones, around two thirds of which are singletons. The sequenced material came from PBMCs. The receptors come from a woman aged 40 to 50 in good health and CMV-seropositive.

The chain joins TRBV14 to TRBJ2-1; the D gene is possibly TRBD2 (5 bases). The germline gives CDR1 SGHDN, CDR2 FVKESK. This CDR3 comprises 15 residues. Trimming shortened V by 1 base and J by 1 base, and 8 bases separated the two germline ends. Written as DNA, the CDR3 is TGTGCCAGCAGCCAAGGAACGGGGTCCTACAATGAGCAGTTCTTC. It yields the protein CASSQGTGSYNEQFF.

This chain connects TRBV28 to TRBJ1-1; D is possibly TRBD1 (6 bases). This CDR3 region has 14 residues. V was shortened by 4 bases and J by 9 bases, with 18 bases between the two germline ends. The germline V gene encodes CDR1 MDHEN and CDR2 SYDVKM. The CDR3 DNA reads as TGTGCCAGCAGTTCCCCCAGGGGACCGGTAAAAGCTTTCTTT. Residues: CASSSPRGPVKAFF.

The count of this clone is one. This chain connects TRBV5-1 to TRBJ2-3, with TRBD1 identical over 9 bases. The CDR3 has 18 amino acids. In germline, CDR1 is SGHRS, CDR2 YFSETQ. Trimming removed 0 bases from V and 6 bases from J; junction bases left unmatched: 14. In DNA form, the CDR3 reads TGCGCCAGCAGCTTGGTTAGCCGTGGGACAGGGAGCGCGGATACGCAGTATTTT. It yields the protein CASSLVSRGTGSADTQYF.

This clone was found once. The V and J genes are TRBV5-6 and TRBJ1-5; 7 positions match TRBD1. The germline gives CDR1 SGHDT, CDR2 YYEEEE. The CDR3 sequence is 14 residues long. J was trimmed by 5 bases and V by 3 bases; bases with no gene match: 5. The CDR3 sequence: CASSSFDRDQPQHF. The CDR3 coding sequence is TGTGCCAGCAGCTCCTTTGACAGGGATCAGCCCCAGCATTTT.

The CDR3 is CASSYSSTGEFF. The CDR3 DNA follows: TGTGCCAGCAGTTACTCGTCCACGGGGGAGTTCTTC. The rearrangement links TRBV6-6 to TRBJ2-1, with D possibly TRBD2 on 6 matching bases. The length of the CDR3 is 12 residues. V lost 0 bases and J lost 14, with 11 bases in between. Germline CDR1 reads MNHNY; CDR2 reads SVGAGI (reference sequence).